A single sample is the source of the 20 T cell receptor beta chains below, sequenced in a study of blood T cell repertoires in COVID-19. The method was immunoSEQ multiplex PCR; TCRdb's version includes in-frame clones alone and lacks a portion of them. The sample holds around 70,000 clones, 75% to 90% seen once. The material sequenced was peripheral blood. Receptors were obtained from a young man with acute or convalescent COVID-19.

This clone was counted between two and nine times. This chain links TRBV29-1 with TRBJ2-3; D gene ambiguous. This CDR3 is built from 14 residues. The V gene lost 3 bases and the J gene lost 2 bases, with 12 bases spanning the gap. The germline V gene encodes CDR1 SQVTM and CDR2 ANQGSEA. The DNA for the CDR3 is TGCAGCGTTGACAGGATAAGTTTCACAGATACGCAGTATTTT. The encoded protein is CSVDRISFTDTQYF.

The chain joins TRBV6-5 to TRBJ2-7, with D tentatively TRBD1 (6 bases). Germline CDR1 is MNHEY and CDR2 is SVGAGI. V gave up 2 bases and J gave up 7 bases, with 9 bases separating them. The CDR3 consists of 12 residues. In DNA form, the CDR3 reads TGTGCCAGCAGTTACCCAGGGGATGAGCAGTACTTC. Its protein is CASSYPGDEQYF.

This chain connects TRBV4-2 to TRBJ2-1, with D uncertain. Looked up from germline, CDR1 is LGHNA and CDR2 is YNFKEQ. The CDR3 covers 12 residues. V shed 2 bases and J shed 7 bases, with 6 bases lying between them. CDR3 protein: CASSQTGNEQFF. The CDR3 coding sequence is TGTGCCAGCAGCCAAACCGGTAATGAGCAGTTCTTC.

The chain combines TRBV9 with TRBJ2-1; 11 nucleotides match TRBD2. The CDR3 is 16 residues long. From germline, CDR1 is SGDLS and CDR2 YYNGEE. Trimming at V came to 3 bases and at J to 3 bases, leaving 5 bases not matched to a gene. CDR3 amino acids: CASSGPGLADYNEQFF. The CDR3 nucleotides read TGTGCCAGCAGCGGACCGGGACTAGCGGACTACAATGAGCAGTTCTTC.

The chain carries TRBV13 and TRBJ2-1; D perhaps matches TRBD2 (5 bases). Germline V gives CDR1 PRHDT, CDR2 FYEKMQ (reference sequence). The CDR3 totals 13 residues. Trimming pared 2 bases from V and 4 bases from J, leaving 6 bases between. CDR3 residues: CASSLRGYNEQFF. CDR3 in DNA: TGTGCCAGCAGCTTAAGAGGGTACAATGAGCAGTTCTTC.

The chain combines TRBV10-2 with TRBJ1-2, with D possibly TRBD1 on 6 matching bases. CDR1 and CDR2 (germline): WSHSY, SAAADI. The CDR3 has 12 residues. Trimming removed 4 bases from V and 4 bases from J, with 7 bases in between. The CDR3 spells CASSGDTYGYTF. The CDR3 nucleotides are TGCGCCAGCAGTGGGGACACCTATGGCTACACCTTC.

The chain recombines TRBV27 with TRBJ1-2; 7 nucleotides match TRBD1. The CDR3 consists of 14 residues. Germline-derived CDR1 and CDR2 are MNHEY and SMNVEV (reference sequence). V lost 5 bases and J lost 7; bases outside the gene matches: 10. The CDR3 spells CASSRQGGAGGYTF. The CDR3 region has the DNA TGTGCCAGCAGTCGGCAGGGGGGCGCCGGTGGCTACACCTTC.

The V call is TRBV5-1, the J call TRBJ2-2; D not certain. Germline CDR1 and CDR2: SGHRS and YFSETQ. Between the trimmed V and J ends, which lost 5 bases and 7 bases, there was a span of 15 bases. The CDR3 is 14 amino acids. CDR3 sequence: CASRVARTDGELFF. The CDR3 DNA follows: TGCGCCAGCAGAGTGGCTAGAACCGACGGGGAGCTGTTTTTT.

The chain employs TRBV5-6 and TRBJ1-6, with 9 bases that match TRBD1. The V gene end was trimmed by 4 bases and the J gene end by 8 bases; junction bases not matched to a gene: 7. The CDR3 runs 15 residues. Germline V lookup: CDR1 SGHDT, CDR2 YYEEEE. The CDR3 DNA sequence: TGTGCCAGCAGCCTACGACAGGGGGAATATTCACCCCTCCACTTT. Protein product: CASSLRQGEYSPLHF.

The rearrangement joins TRBV11-3 to TRBJ2-2; the match to TRBD1 covers 9 bases. The junction had 7 bases not matched to a gene; V was cut back by 5 bases and J by 3 bases. This CDR3 is built from 16 residues. The germline V gene has CDR1 SGHNT and CDR2 YENEEA. Here the CDR3 DNA reads TGTGCCAGCAGCCACCGACAGGGGGGCCACACCGGGGAGCTGTTTTTT. Its protein product is CASSHRQGGHTGELFF.

The V call is TRBV5-1, the J call TRBJ1-2, with 11 bases lining up with TRBD1. The CDR3 runs 17 residues. V was clipped by 0 bases and J by 4 bases; unmatched bases: 8. Germline loops: CDR1 SGHRS, CDR2 YFSETQ. The CDR3 DNA reads as TGCGCCAGCAGCTTGGGAGGACAGGGGGCGCTTGGCTATGGCTACACCTTC. This translates into CASSLGGQGALGYGYTF.

The sample holds one count of this clone. The V call is TRBV21-1, the J call TRBJ1-5; TRBD1 is the table's D call, not checked against the DNA. TRBV21-1 is marked as a pseudogene. CDR3 length: 20 amino acids. Here the CDR3 reads CASSKGSGTGDQVCNQPQHF. The CDR3 nucleotides read TGTGCCAGCAGCAAGGGATCCGGGACAGGGGACCAAGTTTGCAATCAGCCCCAGCATTTT.

J is TRBJ2-2 and V is TRBV12-3 or TRBV12-4; TRBD1 might be the D (6 bases). The V end lost 8 bases, the J end lost 7 bases, and 14 bases lay between the germline ends. The CDR3 has 13 residues. CDR3 residues: CASFSRGHGELFF. The CDR3 bases are TGTGCCAGCTTCAGCAGGGGCCACGGGGAGCTGTTTTTT.

This clone was found a few times. The chain recombines TRBV3-1 (or the pseudogene TRBV3-2) with TRBJ1-1; 7 nucleotides line up with TRBD1. The CDR3 totals 14 residues. With V trimmed by 4 bases and J by 4 bases, 6 bases remained unmatched. The germline CDR1 and CDR2 sequences are LGHDT and YNNKEL (reference sequence). The CDR3 reads CASSPTTGSTEAFF. DNA for the CDR3: TGTGCCAGCAGCCCTACGACAGGGAGCACTGAAGCTTTCTTT.

This chain links TRBV6-6 with TRBJ2-5; TRBD1 matches 9 bases. Per the germline V gene, CDR1 is MNHNY and CDR2 is SVGAGI (reference sequence). This CDR3 is 15 amino acids long. The V segment lost 6 bases and the J segment 4 bases; nucleotides outside the gene matches: 9. The CDR3 bases are TGTGCCAGCAGCCTTTGGACAGGGGAAAGAGAGACCCAGTACTTC. Translation: CASSLWTGERETQYF.

This chain links TRBV6-6 with TRBJ2-6, with D possibly being TRBD2 (5 bases). Germline V gene sequence: CDR1 MNHNY, CDR2 SVGAGI (reference sequence). Trimming removed 6 bases from V and 0 bases from J, with 9 bases in between. The CDR3 loop spans 15 amino acids. The CDR3 sequence is CASRGLRSGANVLTF. The CDR3 DNA sequence: TGTGCCAGCAGAGGACTTCGCTCTGGGGCCAACGTCCTGACTTTC.

The chain uses TRBV12-5 and TRBJ2-3; TRBD1 matches 10 bases. The CDR3 has 16 amino acids. Trimming cost V 7 bases and J 4 bases; bases outside gene matches: 11. Germline V gene sequence: CDR1 LGHNT, CDR2 FRNRAP. CDR3 in DNA: TGTGCTAGTGCCCTTGGCCGGACAGGGGGACCAGATACGCAGTATTTT. Its translation: CASALGRTGGPDTQYF.

V and J are TRBV27 and TRBJ1-5; 7 bases match TRBD1. The CDR3 totals 14 residues. With V trimmed by 8 bases and J by 4 bases, 8 bases remained unmatched. The V gene's germline CDR1 is MNHEY and CDR2 SMNVEV (reference sequence). This CDR3 reads CASGSGQANQPQHF. CDR3 nucleotide sequence: TGTGCCAGCGGCTCCGGACAGGCAAATCAGCCCCAGCATTTT.

The chain couples TRBV19 to TRBJ2-2; 8 bases map to TRBD1. The junction had 3 bases not matched to a gene; V was cut back by 6 bases and J by 3 bases. The CDR3 is made up of 14 amino acids. Germline V CDR1 and CDR2: LNHDA, SQIVND (reference sequence). CDR3 protein: CASRTGVYTGELFF. As DNA, the CDR3 is TGTGCCAGTAGGACAGGGGTCTACACCGGGGAGCTGTTTTTT.

The gene calls are TRBV30 and TRBJ1-5; the match to TRBD1 covers 7 bases. J gave up 9 bases and V 1 base, and 12 bases lay outside the gene matches. Germline CDR1 GTSNPN, CDR2 SVGIG (reference sequence). There are 15 residues in the CDR3. The CDR3 reads CAWSARQGVAGPQHF. Here the CDR3 DNA reads TGTGCCTGGAGTGCAAGGCAGGGGGTCGCGGGGCCCCAGCATTTT.